This T cell receptor beta chain was identified during a study of cytomegalovirus exposure and HLA in healthy donors. In the PCR, 60 Vbeta and 13 Jbeta primers were used. TCRdb's table, derived via immunoSEQ multiplex PCR, lists solely in-frame clones and lacks some. The repertoire holds some 130,000 clones, with 66% as singletons. Regarding the study as a whole: Later analysis associated a missense DCLRE1C variant with TCR beta V- and J-gene trimming. In vitro data verified a few CMV-associated chains as specific for CMV antigens. Later, an analysis showed that TCR beta chains associated with HLA were more clonally expanded than others that were equally common.

This clone showed up just a few times. Its antigen is unknown. This CDR3 has 12 amino acids. V lost 4 bases, J lost 8 bases, and 10 bases lay in between. Germline V gives CDR1 MNHNS, CDR2 SASEGT. This rearrangement joins TRBV6-1 to TRBJ2-3, with a tentative D call TRBD2 (5 bases). The sequenced sample was PBMCs. This TCR was recovered from a human donor in good health. CDR3 sequence reads: CASSGDAGTQYF. The CDR3 DNA is TGTGCCAGCAGTGGTGATGCGGGTACGCAGTATTTT.